The clone carrying this T cell receptor (beta chain) was counted only a few times. The record originates from a study of cytomegalovirus exposure and HLA in healthy donors. PCR involved 60 Vbeta and 13 Jbeta primers. Produced via immunoSEQ multiplex PCR; TCRdb's table is partial and in-frame only. The repertoire holds tens of thousands of clones, about 85% seen once, with approximately 14% in the top ten. With 2 bases removed from V and 6 bases from J, the gap between germline ends came to 16 bases. CDR1 and CDR2 (germline): SEHNR, FQNEAQ (reference sequence). This CDR3 is 16 amino acids long. The rearrangement links TRBV7-9 to TRBJ1-4; the D gene is possibly TRBD1 (6 bases). The sample consisted of PBMCs. This sequence originates from a woman aged 40 to 50 in good health and CMV-seropositive. This chain's CDR3 is CASSLLRTGPDEKLFF. DNA for the CDR3: TGTGCCAGCAGCTTACTACGAACAGGGCCCGATGAAAAACTGTTTTTT. The variable domain in full, completed from reference TRBV7-9 and TRBJ1-4, reads DTGVSQNPRHKITKRGQNVTFRCDPISEHNRLYWYRQTLGQGPEFLTYFQNEAQLEKSRLLSDRFSAERPKGSFSTLEIQRTEQGDSAMYLCASSLLRTGPDEKLFFGSGTQLSVL.